A single sample gave rise to the 8 T cell receptor beta chains below, sequenced in a study of cytomegalovirus exposure and HLA in healthy donors. Profiled with immunoSEQ multiplex PCR; TCRdb holds only in-frame clones, not every one. The table shows about 350,000 clones, with about nine tenths occurring only once. The specimen was PBMCs. The receptors were gathered from a woman aged 25-40 years in good health and CMV-seropositive.

The V gene is TRBV9, the J gene TRBJ1-6; D unclear. CDR3 length equals 13 residues. Germline CDR1 and CDR2: SGDLS and YYNGEE. V lost 3 bases and J 6 bases, leaving 7 bases between the germline ends. The CDR3 bases are TGTGCCAGCAGCGGGAGACCTAATTCACCCCTCCACTTT. It codes for CASSGRPNSPLHF.

The chain is built from TRBV27 and TRBJ2-1; D remains unclear. CDR1 is MNHEY and CDR2 is SMNVEV in the germline V gene (reference sequence). V was trimmed by 3 bases and J by 0 bases, leaving 9 bases between them. The CDR3 totals 15 residues. The CDR3 loop reads CASSLALSSYNEQFF. CDR3 DNA: TGTGCCAGCAGTTTGGCTCTGAGCTCCTACAATGAGCAGTTCTTC.

This clone has more than one count but fewer than ten. The chain is built from TRBV7-2 and TRBJ2-4; TRBD2 agrees at 9 bases. V trimming: 0 bases; J trimming: 5 bases; junction bases outside the gene matches: 2. The length of the CDR3 is 15 residues. Germline values: CDR1 SGHTA, CDR2 FQGNSA. The CDR3 sequence is CASSLARTSENIQYF. The CDR3 coding sequence is TGTGCCAGCAGCTTAGCGCGGACTAGCGAAAACATTCAGTACTTC.

The chain uses TRBV9 and TRBJ1-1; no clear D gene. V dropped 3 bases and J dropped 3 bases, with 9 bases sitting between them. CDR1 SGDLS and CDR2 YYNGEE come from the germline V gene. This CDR3 is built from 13 residues. The CDR3 DNA reads as TGTGCCAGCAGCGCCGCGGCGTACACTGAAGCTTTCTTT. Translated, it gives CASSAAAYTEAFF.

This chain links TRBV6-5 with TRBJ2-7, with D perhaps matching TRBD1 or TRBD2 (5 bases each). In germline, CDR1 is MNHEY, CDR2 SVGAGI. Trimming pared 5 bases from V and 4 bases from J, leaving 9 bases between. CDR3 length: 12 residues. In DNA form, the CDR3 reads TGTGCCAGCAGTGGGGGTTGGTACGAGCAGTACTTC. Amino acids: CASSGGWYEQYF.

The chain has TRBV4-3 and TRBJ1-1; D perhaps matches TRBD1 (5 bases). The CDR3 runs 14 residues. Trimming shortened V by 1 base and J by 1 base, and 7 bases separated the two germline ends. Germline-derived CDR1 and CDR2 are LGHNA and YSLEER. The CDR3 DNA reads TGCGCCAGCAGCCAAGCGGGGGGGAACACTGAAGCTTTCTTT. Its translation: CASSQAGGNTEAFF.

This chain uses TRBV5-6 with TRBJ2-2; the match to TRBD1 covers 7 bases. This CDR3 comprises 14 residues. Germline assignment: CDR1 SGHDT and CDR2 YYEEEE. V lost 0 bases and J lost 6; bases outside the gene matches: 2. The CDR3 reads CASSLGQGSGELFF. CDR3 DNA sequence: TGTGCCAGCAGCTTGGGACAGGGCTCCGGGGAGCTGTTTTTT.

The CDR3: CASSLIGAGGEGYTF. The CDR3 coding sequence is TGTGCCAGCAGCCTTATAGGGGCCGGGGGAGAAGGCTACACCTTC. The rearrangement links TRBV7-3 to TRBJ1-2, with D possibly matching TRBD1 (5 bases). CDR3 length: 15 residues. Germline assignment: CDR1 SGHTA and CDR2 FQGTGA. The V gene lost 5 bases and the J gene lost 8 bases, with 21 bases spanning the gap.